Described below is a single T cell receptor beta chain sequence and its context. The source of the sample is a study of control samples from healthy donors and cancer patients. V lost 4 bases, J lost 5 bases, and 7 bases stayed unmatched. The germline V gene encodes CDR1 SEHNR and CDR2 FQNEAQ (reference sequence). This CDR3 contains 15 residues. Profiling relied on immunoSEQ multiplex PCR, and the TCRdb table lists in-frame clones only, not all of them. In the table there are around 250,000 clones, about four fifths of which are singletons. The specimen sequenced was PBMCs. The origin of this receptor is a woman in her sixties or seventies with lung cancer. This sequence joins TRBV7-9 and TRBJ2-1, with TRBD2 matching over 8 bases. Here the CDR3 reads CASSWRLAIDNEQFF. In DNA, the CDR3 is TGTGCCAGCAGCTGGCGACTAGCGATAGACAATGAGCAGTTCTTC. The full variable domain, completed using reference TRBV7-9 and TRBJ2-1, is DTGVSQNPRHKITKRGQNVTFRCDPISEHNRLYWYRQTLGQGPEFLTYFQNEAQLEKSRLLSDRFSAERPKGSFSTLEIQRTEQGDSAMYLCASSWRLAIDNEQFFGPGTRLTVL.